One sample yielded the 32 T cell receptor beta chains listed below, sequenced in a study of identical twins. TCRdb used MiXCR to reprocess the 5' RACE reads, holding one entry per CDR3 protein. Seen here are hundreds of thousands of distinct CDR3 sequences, approximately 6.1% observed once, and the top ten hold around 2%. Sample: naive T cells sorted from blood. These receptor sequences come from a man aged 18 to 30 in good health.

The rearrangement joins TRBV7-2 to TRBJ2-7; 7 nucleotides line up with TRBD1. The germline V gene has CDR1 SGHTA and CDR2 FQGNSA. This CDR3 contains 15 residues. Trimming cost V 4 bases and J 5 bases; bases outside gene matches: 11. The CDR3 bases are TGTGCCAGCAGCTCCGGGACAGTCAGGGGTCACGAGCAGTACTTC. Protein: CASSSGTVRGHEQYF.

The chain is built from TRBV20-1 and TRBJ2-7; 13 bases align to TRBD2. CDR3 length: 17 amino acids. J gave up 6 bases and V 5 bases, and 16 bases lay outside the gene matches. Germline V gene sequence: CDR1 DFQATT, CDR2 SNEGSKA (reference sequence). In DNA, the CDR3 is TGCAGTGCTGTCCCAACTGGACTAGCGGGAGAAATCGGCGAGCAGTACTTC. It translates to CSAVPTGLAGEIGEQYF.

This clonotype was counted a single time. The V and J genes are TRBV18 and TRBJ1-4; 7 nucleotides match TRBD1. The CDR3 contains 13 residues. Germline assignment: CDR1 KGHSH and CDR2 LQKENI. After removal of 4 bases from V and 5 bases from J, the junction contained 1 base not matched to a gene. This CDR3 is CASSRDRNEKLFF. The CDR3 nucleotides read TGTGCCAGCTCACGGGACAGAAATGAAAAACTGTTTTTT.

The chain combines TRBV11-2 with TRBJ2-3; 8 nucleotides line up with TRBD1. Germline loops: CDR1 SGHAT, CDR2 FQNNGV. V was clipped by 4 bases and J by 0 bases; unmatched bases: 18. The CDR3 is 20 residues long. CDR3 bases: TGTGCCAGCAGCTACCGCCACTCGGACAGGGTAAAATCTAGCACAGATACGCAGTATTTT. Its translation: CASSYRHSDRVKSSTDTQYF.

This clonotype was seen many times. V usage is TRBV6-1 and J usage is TRBJ1-5; D unresolved. The CDR3 extends over 14 amino acids. Germline V gives CDR1 MNHNS, CDR2 SASEGT. Trimming removed 3 bases at V and 4 bases at J, with 10 bases between. The CDR3 here is CASSEGGKNQPQHF. In DNA, the CDR3 is TGTGCCAGCAGTGAGGGAGGAAAAAATCAGCCCCAGCATTTT.

This clonotype appeared many times. The chain is built from TRBV28 and TRBJ2-7, with TRBD1 matching 12 bases. The V and J ends lost 5 bases and 6 bases, in that order; junction bases with no gene match: 11. The CDR3 has 16 residues. Germline CDR1 and CDR2: MDHEN and SYDVKM. CDR3 nucleotide sequence: TGTGCCAGCAGTCCCACCGGGACAGGGGGCTTCGGCGAGCAGTACTTC. It translates to CASSPTGTGGFGEQYF.

This clonotype was counted a few times. The genes are TRBV5-5 and TRBJ2-3; 13 nucleotides line up with TRBD2. The ends lost 4 bases at V and 2 bases at J; junction bases unmatched: 4. The V gene's germline CDR1 is SGHKS and CDR2 YYEKEE (reference sequence). CDR3 length: 16 residues. In nucleotides, the CDR3 is TGTGCCAGCAGCCACGGACTAGCGGGAGACACAGATACGCAGTATTTT. Its protein product is CASSHGLAGDTDTQYF.

This clonotype was detected many times. The chain couples TRBV5-1 to TRBJ2-7; 8 nucleotides match TRBD1. CDR1 SGHRS and CDR2 YFSETQ come from the germline V gene. The CDR3 is 14 residues long. Trimming cost V 3 bases and J 3 bases; bases outside gene matches: 5. CDR3 nucleotides: TGCGCCAGCAGCTGGGGGACAGGCCTCTACGAGCAGTACTTC. Translating it yields CASSWGTGLYEQYF.

The J gene is TRBJ2-7, the V gene TRBV7-8, with D possibly being TRBD1 or TRBD2 (5 bases each). The CDR3 has 13 amino acids. Germline V CDR1 and CDR2: SGHVS, FQNEAQ. V was clipped by 5 bases and J by 6 bases, with 14 bases between them. The CDR3 DNA reads as TGTGCCAGCAGCCCCGGGACCCCCGCCGAGCAGTACGTC. The encoded protein is CASSPGTPAEQYV.

The V gene is TRBV5-1, the J gene TRBJ1-4, with a weak D call TRBD1 (5 bases). CDR1 and CDR2 (germline): SGHRS, YFSETQ. The V end lost 4 bases, the J end lost 5 bases, and 15 bases lay between the germline ends. The CDR3 loop spans 15 amino acids. Written as DNA, the CDR3 is TGCGCCAGCAGCAAGGAGGCGGGGGGAAATGAAAAACTGTTTTTT. This encodes CASSKEAGGNEKLFF. Full variable domain (missing parts from reference TRBV5-1 and TRBJ1-4): KAGVTQTPRYLIKTRGQQVTLSCSPISGHRSVSWYQQTPGQGLQFLFEYFSETQRNKGNFPGRFSGRQFSNSRSEMNVSTLELGDSALYLCASSKEAGGNEKLFFGSGTQLSVL.

The chain carries TRBV5-1 and TRBJ2-2; 7 bases are shared with TRBD1. The V segment lost 4 bases and the J segment 6 bases; nucleotides outside the gene matches: 6. The CDR3 has 14 residues. From germline, CDR1 is SGHRS and CDR2 YFSETQ. CDR3 loop: CASSLGQAPGELFF. As DNA, the CDR3 is TGCGCCAGCAGCCTAGGACAGGCCCCCGGGGAGCTGTTTTTT.

This clonotype was seen at least ten times. The chain combines TRBV10-3 with TRBJ2-3; D is unresolved. This CDR3 is 12 amino acids long. V shed 8 bases and J shed 1 base, with 7 bases lying between them. From germline, CDR1 is ENHRY and CDR2 SYGVKD. The DNA of the CDR3 is TGTGCCATCCGTAACGGCACAGATACGCAGTATTTT. Its protein is CAIRNGTDTQYF.

This clonotype was counted a few times. The chain joins TRBV5-6 to TRBJ2-1; TRBD2 is a possible D gene (5 bases). CDR3 length: 14 amino acids. V lost 5 bases and J 9 bases, leaving 18 bases between the germline ends. CDR1 and CDR2 (germline): SGHDT, YYEEEE. CDR3 sequence reads: CASRATTSFGEQFF. In nucleotides, the CDR3 is TGTGCCAGCAGAGCAACAACTAGTTTTGGTGAGCAGTTCTTC.

This clonotype was detected ten times or more. The V and J genes are TRBV4-3 and TRBJ1-4; 7 bases line up with TRBD1. The V gene's germline CDR1 is LGHNA and CDR2 YSLEER. Trimming cost V 0 bases and J 6 bases; bases outside gene matches: 10. The CDR3 has 17 amino acids. DNA of the CDR3: TGCGCCAGCAGCCAAGAAGACTCGGGACAGATCTATGAAAAACTGTTTTTT. It specifies CASSQEDSGQIYEKLFF.

The table lists this clonotype with many counts. The CDR3: CASSQGGTPNTGELFF. For the CDR3, the DNA is TGCGCCAGCAGCCAAGGGGGGACTCCGAACACCGGGGAGCTGTTTTTT. The chain is built from TRBV4-3 and TRBJ2-2; maybe TRBD2 (6 bases). The CDR3 covers 16 residues. Germline loops: CDR1 LGHNA, CDR2 YSLEER. V lost 1 base to trimming and J lost 0 bases, with 9 bases between them.

This clonotype has ten or more counts. The chain uses TRBV14 and TRBJ2-3, with D unclear. The germline gives CDR1 SGHDN, CDR2 FVKESK. V lost 1 base and J lost 5, with 7 bases in between. CDR3 length equals 13 residues. The CDR3, as DNA: TGTGCCAGCAGCCAAGGAGGACGAGATACGCAGTATTTT. This codes for CASSQGGRDTQYF.

The chain links TRBV3-1 to TRBJ2-7; D not resolved. This CDR3 region has 15 residues. Germline V gene lookup returns CDR1 LGHDT and CDR2 YNNKEL (reference sequence). V lost 0 bases to trimming and J lost 0 bases, with 9 bases between them. This chain's CDR3 is CASSQEQIASYEQYF. DNA for the CDR3: TGTGCCAGCAGCCAAGAGCAAATAGCCTCCTACGAGCAGTACTTC.

Written as DNA, the CDR3 is TGTGCCAGCAGCGGGACAGGGCTTTACGACGAGCAGTACTTC. Residues: CASSGTGLYDEQYF. The chain is built from TRBV7-8 and TRBJ2-7, with 9 bases that match TRBD1. CDR3 length: 14 residues. Germline V gene lookup returns CDR1 SGHVS and CDR2 FQNEAQ. J was trimmed by 5 bases and V by 5 bases; bases with no gene match: 7.

This clonotype was recorded at least ten times. The chain uses TRBV29-1 and TRBJ2-1, with D hard to call. The V gene's germline CDR1 is SQVTM and CDR2 ANQGSEA. This CDR3 is built from 12 residues. Trimming took off 7 bases at V and 8 bases at J, with 15 bases between the two ends. This CDR3 is CSALAGGDEQFF. Written as DNA, the CDR3 is TGCAGCGCCCTCGCCGGTGGTGATGAGCAGTTCTTC.

In this sample, this clonotype turned up many times. The CDR3 coding sequence is TGCAGTCCTGGGACTAGCGGGACGGCCGACTACAGGGCGGAGCGGGACGTC. Its protein product is CSPGTSGTADYRAERDV. This chain connects TRBV20-1 to TRBJ2-7; the match to TRBD2 covers 13 bases. The V gene's germline CDR1 is DFQATT and CDR2 SNEGSKA (reference sequence). There are 17 residues in the CDR3.

This clonotype occurred many times. V usage is TRBV5-5 and J usage is TRBJ1-2; 7 bases align to TRBD1. This CDR3 region has 16 residues. With V trimmed by 2 bases and J by 2 bases, 9 bases remained unmatched. Germline V CDR1 and CDR2: SGHKS, YYEKEE (reference sequence). The CDR3 sequence is CASSLGPGQVNYGYTF. The CDR3 DNA reads as TGTGCCAGCAGCTTAGGCCCCGGACAGGTCAACTATGGCTACACCTTC.

This clonotype was found many times. This sequence joins TRBV20-1 and TRBJ2-1; maybe TRBD2 (6 bases). Germline CDR1 reads DFQATT; CDR2 reads SNEGSKA (reference sequence). This CDR3 comprises 14 residues. Between the trimmed V and J ends, which lost 0 bases and 9 bases, there was a span of 15 bases. The CDR3 region is CSARDPGRTLEQFF. In DNA, the CDR3 is TGCAGTGCTAGAGATCCCGGGAGAACCCTTGAGCAGTTCTTC.

In its sample, this clonotype was seen many times. The V and J genes are TRBV15 and TRBJ2-3; possible D gene TRBD2, 6 bases. Per germline, CDR1 LNHNV and CDR2 YYDKDF (reference sequence). There are 14 residues in the CDR3. Trimming removed 1 base at V and 1 base at J, with 6 bases between. The CDR3: CATSRAGGTDTQYF. The CDR3 DNA is TGTGCCACCAGCAGAGCGGGGGGCACAGATACGCAGTATTTT.

This clonotype has only a few counts. The CDR3 region is CASSFLREGLYNEQFF. The CDR3, as DNA: TGTGCCAGCAGCTTTTTGCGGGAGGGCCTATACAATGAGCAGTTCTTC. J is TRBJ2-1 and V is TRBV11-2; 9 bases agree with TRBD2. The V segment lost 3 bases and the J segment 4 bases; nucleotides outside the gene matches: 7. This CDR3 is built from 16 residues. Germline CDR1 reads SGHAT; CDR2 reads FQNNGV.

This clonotype was counted at least ten times. The rearrangement uses TRBV5-1 and TRBJ1-1; unclear D gene. The CDR3 has 14 residues. The V and J ends lost 2 bases and 5 bases respectively, with 13 bases between them. CDR1 SGHRS and CDR2 YFSETQ come from the germline V gene. The CDR3 protein is CASSFDRRRTEAFF. CDR3 sequence (DNA): TGCGCCAGCAGCTTCGACCGACGGAGGACTGAAGCTTTCTTT.

The CDR3 sequence is CASSPTGQGANEQFF. For the CDR3, the DNA is TGTGCCAGCAGTCCAACGGGACAGGGGGCGAATGAGCAGTTCTTC. This chain joins TRBV2 and TRBJ2-1; TRBD1 matches 12 bases. The CDR3 length is 15 residues. The V and J ends lost 5 bases and 7 bases, in that order; junction bases with no gene match: 6. Germline V gene lookup returns CDR1 SNHLY and CDR2 FYNNEI.

V is TRBV6-1 and J is TRBJ2-7; no reliable D call. The V end was cut by 1 base, the J end by 6 bases, with 7 bases between. The CDR3 sequence is 12 residues long. CDR1 is MNHNS and CDR2 is SASEGT in the germline V gene. CDR3 DNA sequence: TGTGCCAGCAGTGAAGACCGATCCGAGCAGTACGTC. Its protein product is CASSEDRSEQYV.

This clonotype has more than one count but fewer than ten. The chain combines TRBV11-2 with TRBJ2-1; TRBD2 matches at 8 bases. The CDR3 contains 15 residues. Germline V gives CDR1 SGHAT, CDR2 FQNNGV. The junction had 8 bases not matched to a gene; V was cut back by 5 bases and J by 5 bases. The CDR3 reads CASSISGLVDNEQFF. The CDR3 coding sequence is TGTGCCAGCAGCATATCGGGACTAGTCGACAATGAGCAGTTCTTC.

This clonotype was counted many times. This chain links TRBV29-1 with TRBJ2-3, with 8 bases identical to TRBD1. Per the germline V gene, CDR1 is SQVTM and CDR2 is ANQGSEA. Trimming removed 8 bases from V and 0 bases from J; junction bases left unmatched: 10. The CDR3 sequence is 15 residues long. The CDR3 sequence is CSLDPGTGSTDTQYF. DNA for the CDR3: TGCAGCCTAGACCCCGGGACAGGAAGCACAGATACGCAGTATTTT.

This clonotype showed up just a few times. The chain is built from TRBV12-3 or TRBV12-4 and TRBJ1-2; TRBD1 might be the D (5 bases). With 6 bases removed from V and 4 bases from J, the gap between germline ends came to 21 bases. This CDR3 region has 16 residues. The CDR3 reads CASSTKNRGAFYGYTF. The CDR3 region has the DNA TGTGCCAGCAGCACAAAAAACCGCGGGGCCTTCTATGGCTACACCTTC.

This clonotype was recorded at least ten times. The CDR3 DNA is TGTGCCAGCAGCTTACGGGACATAGAACAGTTCTTC. Amino acid sequence: CASSLRDIEQFF. The chain combines TRBV11-2 with TRBJ2-1; D possibly corresponds to TRBD1 (6 bases). The CDR3 consists of 12 residues. Trimming left V 2 bases short and J 13 bases short, with 12 bases between. Germline V gene sequence: CDR1 SGHAT, CDR2 FQNNGV.

This rearrangement joins TRBV14 to TRBJ2-1, with a possible D match to TRBD2 (6 bases). Germline V lookup: CDR1 SGHDN, CDR2 FVKESK. V shed 1 base and J shed 7 bases, with 14 bases lying between them. The CDR3 is made up of 15 amino acids. The CDR3 bases are TGTGCCAGCAGCCAAGCACGGGAGCCGAGGAATGAGCAGTTCTTC. Its translation is CASSQAREPRNEQFF.